The clone carrying this T cell receptor beta chain occurred a few times. Its antigen is unidentified. The sample comes from a study of CD8+CD57+ T cells in acquired aplastic anemia. Study results and limitations: Researchers reported that CD8+ Simpson's diversity was not significantly different in patients versus controls.

CDR3 and TCR beta VDJ profiling relied on a genomic DNA template. TCRdb recomputed calls from the reads with MiXCR, one row per CDR3 protein. The repertoire has around 170,000 distinct CDR3 sequences, about three fifths of them found once; the top ten carry 45%. V was clipped by 0 bases and J by 1 base, with 7 bases between them. Per the germline V gene, CDR1 is LNHNV and CDR2 is YYDKDF (reference sequence). This CDR3 spans 15 amino acids. Sequenced: sorted CD4+, CD8+, or CD8+CD57+ T cells (not recorded which) from PBMCs. The origin of this receptor is a human donor in good health. The V gene is TRBV15, the J gene TRBJ1-5; possibly TRBD1 for D (5 bases). The chain's CDR3 is CATSRDRGSNQPQHF. CDR3 in DNA: TGTGCCACCAGCAGAGATCGGGGGAGCAATCAGCCCCAGCATTTT.